Each of the 3 T cell receptor beta chains below was sequenced from the same sample in a study of cytomegalovirus exposure and HLA in healthy donors. PCR was performed using 60 Vbeta and 13 Jbeta primers. Profiling relied on immunoSEQ multiplex PCR, and the TCRdb table lists in-frame clones only, not all of them. The sample includes around 170,000 clones, roughly 80% seen only once; the top ten take more than 1.5%. Sample: PBMCs. Source of these receptors: a man aged 35-49 years in good health and CMV-seronegative.

The rearrangement links TRBV28 to TRBJ1-1; D remains ambiguous. Trimming left V 3 bases short and J 5 bases short, with 16 bases between. This CDR3 contains 15 residues. Germline-derived CDR1 and CDR2 are MDHEN and SYDVKM. The CDR3 loop reads CASSFLGGSKTEAFF. DNA for the CDR3: TGTGCCAGCAGTTTCTTAGGAGGATCGAAGACTGAAGCTTTCTTT.

This chain uses TRBV11-3 with TRBJ2-7; D not certain. V lost 0 bases, J lost 7 bases, and 4 bases lay in between. The CDR3 consists of 11 residues. Per germline, CDR1 SGHNT and CDR2 YENEEA. The CDR3 region has the DNA TGTGCCAGCAGCTTAGACAGGGAGCAGTACTTC. As protein: CASSLDREQYF.

This clone was seen a few times. This sequence joins TRBV5-1 and TRBJ1-2; D possibly corresponds to TRBD1 (5 bases). V dropped 4 bases and J dropped 3 bases, with 13 bases sitting between them. This CDR3 is built from 14 residues. CDR1 is SGHRS and CDR2 is YFSETQ in the germline V gene. The CDR3 nucleotides are TGCGCCAGCAGCCTCTCTGGGGGGGACTATGGCTACACCTTC. Protein sequence: CASSLSGGDYGYTF.